This T cell receptor beta chain was retrieved from a study of T cells after yellow fever vaccination. Regarding the study as a whole: Though it reached lower strength, the secondary response hit its peak faster, day 5 versus 15.

A note on this clonotype: No antigen is known for it.

Germline V gene data show CDR1 as SGHAT and CDR2 as FQNNGV. Trimming pared 3 bases from V and 6 bases from J, leaving 11 bases between. The CDR3 extends over 13 amino acids. TCRdb fed the 5' RACE reads into MiXCR, producing one record per CDR3 protein. The sample has around 330,000 distinct CDR3 sequences; around 3.6% are singletons. The J gene is TRBJ1-1, the V gene TRBV11-2; a possible D gene is TRBD1 (5 bases). The clonotype comes from a man aged 18 to 30 who received the YFV17D yellow fever vaccine. The sample here was PBMCs, taken on the day of the yellow fever booster vaccination. CDR3 nucleotides: TGTGCCAGCAGCTTGGATTTGGGGGCTGAAGCTTTCTTT. Translating it yields CASSLDLGAEAFF.